The present T cell receptor (beta chain) was sequenced within a study of monozygotic twins with inflammatory bowel disease. The CDR3 totals 16 residues. Germline V gives CDR1 LNHDA, CDR2 SQIVND (reference sequence). About this clonotype: Its target is not known.

Two rounds of nested PCR, of approximately 16 and 9 cycles, were run on TCRalpha and TCRbeta cDNA. TCRdb reworked the 5' RACE reads into one entry per CDR3 protein, no DNA. Its table lists approximately 400,000 distinct CDR3 sequences. Staff drew an approximately 2.6 ml blood sample from each donor. Study-wide findings and caveats: Researchers reported no repertoire similarity difference between concordant and discordant twins, possibly from limited power. Sharing of clonotypes with others was lower in IBD patients than in healthy twins, and this was especially so with disease activity.

Input material: blood. V is TRBV19 and J is TRBJ1-5; the TRBD1 assignment by TCRdb is unverifiable without DNA. The receptor's source is a human donor with ulcerative colitis or Crohn's disease, or a healthy co-twin of an affected twin (not recorded which). CDR3 residues: CASSIKGTAKIGPQHF.